Each of the 18 T cell receptor beta chains below was sequenced from the same sample in a study of blood T cell repertoires in COVID-19. Generated by immunoSEQ multiplex PCR, the TCRdb table keeps only in-frame clones and is missing some. The table includes roughly 64,000 clones, approximately 86% detected once. Specimen: peripheral blood. Receptor source: a man aged 35-49 years with acute or convalescent COVID-19.

The V gene is TRBV19, the J gene TRBJ2-7, with 8 positions matching TRBD1. Germline loops: CDR1 LNHDA, CDR2 SQIVND (reference sequence). This CDR3 region has 15 residues. The V and J ends lost 3 bases and 6 bases, in that order; junction bases with no gene match: 10. The CDR3 DNA follows: TGTGCCAGTAGTATCCTATCTCAGGGGGCGCGCGAGCAGTACTTC. This sequence encodes CASSILSQGAREQYF.

The table lists this clone with a few counts. The chain joins TRBV5-1 to TRBJ1-5, with D perhaps matching TRBD1 (5 bases). This CDR3 is 14 amino acids long. Germline V gene lookup returns CDR1 SGHRS and CDR2 YFSETQ. The V end lost 0 bases, the J end lost 1 base, and 5 bases lay between the germline ends. The chain's CDR3 is CASSLEGSNQPQHF. CDR3 in DNA: TGCGCCAGCAGCTTGGAGGGGAGCAATCAGCCCCAGCATTTT.

This chain uses TRBV18 with TRBJ2-1; no definite D call. Germline CDR1 is KGHSH and CDR2 is LQKENI. V was shortened by 0 bases and J by 0 bases, with 15 bases between the two germline ends. The CDR3 sequence is 18 residues long. In DNA form, the CDR3 reads TGTGCCAGCTCACCACCGTTTAACAGAAATAGCTCCTACAATGAGCAGTTCTTC. It codes for CASSPPFNRNSSYNEQFF.

V usage is TRBV4-1 and J usage is TRBJ1-2; 9 nucleotides align to TRBD1. Trimming cost V 5 bases and J 8 bases; bases outside gene matches: 15. The CDR3 covers 16 residues. Germline CDR1 is MGHRA and CDR2 is YSYEKL. CDR3 nucleotide sequence: TGCGCCAGCAGCGACCGACAGGGGGGGACCGGGTACGGCTACACCTTC. Translation gives CASSDRQGGTGYGYTF.

The J gene is TRBJ1-1, the V gene TRBV19; D may be TRBD1 (5 bases). Germline assignment: CDR1 LNHDA and CDR2 SQIVND (reference sequence). The CDR3 is made up of 13 amino acids. V lost 6 bases and J lost 1, with 9 bases in between. The CDR3, as DNA: TGTGCCAGTAGCCCAACAGGGAACACTGAAGCTTTCTTT. This encodes CASSPTGNTEAFF.

This chain joins TRBV11-3 and TRBJ2-1; D remains ambiguous. Looked up from germline, CDR1 is SGHNT and CDR2 is YENEEA. Trimming took 3 bases from V and 6 from J, leaving 12 bases between them. There are 14 residues in the CDR3. CDR3 DNA sequence: TGTGCCAGCAGCTTCTTTTCTGACTTCAATGAGCAGTTCTTC. Its translation: CASSFFSDFNEQFF.

The CDR3 loop reads CASSPPGGGEQYF. Here the CDR3 DNA reads TGTGCCAGCTCACCACCAGGAGGAGGCGAGCAGTACTTC. The chain combines TRBV18 with TRBJ2-7, with D perhaps TRBD2 (5 bases). This CDR3 has 13 amino acids. V lost 0 bases and J lost 6, with 9 bases in between. Per the germline V gene, CDR1 is KGHSH and CDR2 is LQKENI.

In DNA form, the CDR3 reads TGTGCCAGCAGCGCTAGCGGGGGGAGGAATGAGCAGTTCTTC. It is translated as CASSASGGRNEQFF. The chain carries TRBV5-4 and TRBJ2-1; 11 nucleotides agree with TRBD2. J lost 7 bases, V lost 4 bases, and 4 bases had no gene match. Germline values: CDR1 SGHNT, CDR2 YYREEE (reference sequence). The CDR3 length is 14 residues.

The chain couples TRBV5-5 to TRBJ2-7, with a tentative D call TRBD2 (5 bases). This CDR3 comprises 15 residues. Deletions cut 0 bases from V and 0 bases from J, with 10 bases between. CDR1 SGHKS and CDR2 YYEKEE come from the germline V gene (reference sequence). The CDR3 sequence: CASSLGGEPSYEQYF. In DNA, the CDR3 is TGTGCCAGCAGCTTGGGTGGGGAGCCCTCCTACGAGCAGTACTTC.

This clone was seen a handful of times. J is TRBJ1-1 and V is TRBV20-1; TRBD1 matches 8 bases. Per the germline V gene, CDR1 is DFQATT and CDR2 is SNEGSKA (reference sequence). CDR3 length: 12 amino acids. The trim removed 3 bases at V and 5 bases at J, leaving 2 bases unmatched. The CDR3 spells CSASYRGTEAFF. The CDR3 coding sequence is TGCAGTGCTAGTTACAGGGGGACTGAAGCTTTCTTT.

V is TRBV4-1 and J is TRBJ2-3; the match to TRBD2 covers 8 bases. The CDR3 is 14 amino acids. Per germline, CDR1 MGHRA and CDR2 YSYEKL. V lost 4 bases, J lost 2 bases, and 2 bases stayed unmatched. CDR3 DNA: TGCGCCAGCAGCCCAGCGGGGGTCACAGATACGCAGTATTTT. As protein: CASSPAGVTDTQYF.

This clone was detected a few times. The chain recombines TRBV7-9 with TRBJ1-5, with D possibly matching TRBD1 (6 bases). The ends were cut back, 8 bases at V and 5 bases at J, with 19 bases in the middle. The germline CDR1 and CDR2 sequences are SEHNR and FQNEAQ (reference sequence). The CDR3 spans 15 residues. CDR3 region: CASQPKGGSDQPQHF. CDR3 DNA: TGTGCCAGCCAACCTAAAGGGGGTTCCGATCAGCCCCAGCATTTT. The full variable domain, in which reference TRBV7-9 and TRBJ1-5 provide the parts outside the CDR3, is DTGVSQNPRHKITKRGQNVTFRCDPISEHNRLYWYRQTLGQGPEFLTYFQNEAQLEKSRLLSDRFSAERPKGSFSTLEIQRTEQGDSAMYLCASQPKGGSDQPQHFGDGTRLSIL.

V gene TRBV2 combines with J gene TRBJ1-1, with D possibly being TRBD1 (6 bases). The CDR3 runs 13 residues. Between the trimmed V and J ends, which lost 9 bases and 1 base, there was a span of 12 bases. Germline CDR1 SNHLY, CDR2 FYNNEI. CDR3 in DNA: TGTGCCAGATCCGGGACAAGGAACACTGAAGCTTTCTTT. Protein: CARSGTRNTEAFF. The complete variable domain, with remaining parts taken from reference TRBV2 and TRBJ1-1, reads EPEVTQTPSHQVTQMGQEVILRCVPISNHLYFYWYRQILGQKVEFLVSFYNNEISEKSEIFDDQFSVERPDGSNFTLKIRSTKLEDSAMYFCARSGTRNTEAFFGQGTRLTVV.

The V and J genes are TRBV19 and TRBJ2-4; D not resolved. The CDR3 has 12 amino acids. Between the trimmed V and J ends, which lost 10 bases and 0 bases, there was a span of 7 bases. Looked up from germline, CDR1 is LNHDA and CDR2 is SQIVND (reference sequence). Here the CDR3 reads CATGLAKNIQYF. The CDR3 DNA sequence: TGTGCCACCGGTCTAGCCAAAAACATTCAGTACTTC.

The genes are TRBV5-5 and TRBJ1-1, with D maybe TRBD1 (5 bases). Per the germline V gene, CDR1 is SGHKS and CDR2 is YYEKEE (reference sequence). Trimming stripped 4 bases from V and 10 bases from J, with 17 bases between. CDR3 length equals 13 residues. The CDR3 DNA reads TGTGCCAGCAGCCCCCAGGGTCCTGGCTTAGCTTTCTTT. Encoded protein: CASSPQGPGLAFF.

V gene TRBV27 combines with J gene TRBJ1-1; D may be TRBD1 (6 bases). CDR3 length: 13 amino acids. Germline loops: CDR1 MNHEY, CDR2 SMNVEV (reference sequence). V lost 3 bases to trimming and J lost 4 bases, with 9 bases between them. CDR3 in DNA: TGTGCCAGCAGTTTGCGGGGGGCCACTGAAGCTTTCTTT. Residues: CASSLRGATEAFF.

The chain is built from TRBV7-2 and TRBJ1-2; the match to TRBD1 covers 7 bases. This CDR3 spans 18 amino acids. Germline CDR1 is SGHTA and CDR2 is FQGNSA. The ends lost 5 bases at V and 5 bases at J; junction bases unmatched: 20. DNA for the CDR3: TGTGCCAGCAGCGTAGTGGGGGTGGGACAGTCCCTCTTATATGGCTACACCTTC. This translates into CASSVVGVGQSLLYGYTF. Combining the CDR3 with reference TRBV7-2 and TRBJ1-2 gives the whole variable domain GAGVSQSPSNKVTEKGKDVELRCDPISGHTALYWYRQSLGQGLEFLIYFQGNSAPDKSGLPSDRFSAERTGGSVSTLTIQRTQQEDSAVYLCASSVVGVGQSLLYGYTFGSGTRLTVV.

The V call is TRBV5-1, the J call TRBJ2-7, with D perhaps TRBD1 (5 bases). The CDR3 spans 14 residues. CDR1 is SGHRS, CDR2 YFSETQ, per germline. Trimming removed 2 bases at V and 0 bases at J, with 9 bases between. The CDR3 DNA sequence: TGCGCCAGCAGCTTTCGGACAAGCTCCTACGAGCAGTACTTC. This translates into CASSFRTSSYEQYF.